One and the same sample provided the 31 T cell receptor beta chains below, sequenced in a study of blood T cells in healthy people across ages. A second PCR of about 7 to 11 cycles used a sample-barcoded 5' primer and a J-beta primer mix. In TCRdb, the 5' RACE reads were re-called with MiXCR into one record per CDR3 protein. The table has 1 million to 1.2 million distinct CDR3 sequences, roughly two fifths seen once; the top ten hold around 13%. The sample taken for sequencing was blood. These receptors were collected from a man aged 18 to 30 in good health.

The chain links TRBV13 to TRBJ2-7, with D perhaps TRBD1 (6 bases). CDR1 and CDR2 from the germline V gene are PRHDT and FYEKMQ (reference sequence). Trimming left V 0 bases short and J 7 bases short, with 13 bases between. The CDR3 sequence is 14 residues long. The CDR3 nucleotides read TGTGCCAGCAGCTTAGGATCGGGACACAATGAGCAGTACTTC. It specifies CASSLGSGHNEQYF. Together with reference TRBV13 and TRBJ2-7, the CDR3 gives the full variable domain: AAGVIQSPRHLIKEKRETATLKCYPIPRHDTVYWYQQGPGQDPQFLISFYEKMQSDKGSIPDRFSAQQFSDYHSELNMSSLELGDSALYFCASSLGSGHNEQYFGPGTRLTVT.

The CDR3, as DNA: TGCAGCGGGCAACTAGCGCGGAAAGAGACCCAGTACTTC. This codes for CSGQLARKETQYF. This chain connects TRBV29-1 to TRBJ2-5; 7 positions agree with TRBD2. The V gene's germline CDR1 is SQVTM and CDR2 ANQGSEA. V lost 7 bases, J lost 3 bases, and 8 bases stayed unmatched. This CDR3 is built from 13 residues.

CDR3 sequence: CASSQDRSAAHRPQHF. For the CDR3, the DNA is TGTGCCAGCAGCCAAGATCGGTCGGCAGCTCATCGGCCCCAGCATTTT. The chain couples TRBV4-2 to TRBJ1-5; D remains unclear. Germline V CDR1 and CDR2: LGHNA, YNFKEQ. CDR3 length equals 16 residues. V shed 0 bases and J shed 9 bases, with 18 bases lying between them.

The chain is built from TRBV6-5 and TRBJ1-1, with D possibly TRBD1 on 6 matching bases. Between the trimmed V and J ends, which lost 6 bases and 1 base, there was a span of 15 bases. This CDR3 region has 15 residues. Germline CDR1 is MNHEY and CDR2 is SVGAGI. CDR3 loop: CASRILDRPNTEAFF. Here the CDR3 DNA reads TGTGCCAGCAGGATCCTCGACAGGCCGAACACTGAAGCTTTCTTT.

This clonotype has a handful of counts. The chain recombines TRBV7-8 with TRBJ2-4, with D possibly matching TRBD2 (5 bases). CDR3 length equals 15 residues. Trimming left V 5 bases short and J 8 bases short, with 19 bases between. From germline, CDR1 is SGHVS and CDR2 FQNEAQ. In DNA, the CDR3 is TGTGCCAGCAGCCAGACTAACGGACCTTTTGACATTCAGTACTTC. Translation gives CASSQTNGPFDIQYF.

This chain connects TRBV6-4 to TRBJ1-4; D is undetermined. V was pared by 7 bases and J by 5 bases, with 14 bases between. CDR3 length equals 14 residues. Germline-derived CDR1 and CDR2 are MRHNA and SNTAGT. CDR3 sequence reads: CASKDHAANEKLFF. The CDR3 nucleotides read TGTGCCAGCAAGGATCATGCGGCCAATGAAAAACTGTTTTTT.

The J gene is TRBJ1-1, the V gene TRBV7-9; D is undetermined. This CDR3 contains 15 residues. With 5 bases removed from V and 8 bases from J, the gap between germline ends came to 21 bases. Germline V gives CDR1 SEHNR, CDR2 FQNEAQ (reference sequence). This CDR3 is CASSDFTGGLKEAFF. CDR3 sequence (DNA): TGTGCCAGCAGCGACTTCACGGGCGGCCTAAAGGAAGCTTTCTTT.

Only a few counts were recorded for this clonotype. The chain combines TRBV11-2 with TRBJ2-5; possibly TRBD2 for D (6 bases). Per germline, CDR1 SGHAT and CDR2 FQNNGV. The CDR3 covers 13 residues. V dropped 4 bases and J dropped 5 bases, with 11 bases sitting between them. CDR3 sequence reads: CASSSGRLETQYF. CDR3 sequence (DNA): TGTGCCAGCAGCTCCGGGAGACTGGAGACCCAGTACTTC.

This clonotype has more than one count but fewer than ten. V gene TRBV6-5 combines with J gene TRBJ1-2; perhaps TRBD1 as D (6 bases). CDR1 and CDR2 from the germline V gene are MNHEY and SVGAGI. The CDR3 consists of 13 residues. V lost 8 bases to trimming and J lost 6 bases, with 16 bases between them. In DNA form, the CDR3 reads TGTGCCAGCTCGGGGGCCGTAGCCGATGGCTACACCTTC. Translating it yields CASSGAVADGYTF.

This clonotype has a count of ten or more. The CDR3 loop reads CSVVQRLSSYNEQFF. In nucleotides, the CDR3 is TGCAGCGTGGTACAGAGATTGAGCTCCTACAATGAGCAGTTCTTC. The rearrangement links TRBV29-1 to TRBJ2-1; D remains unclear. V lost 6 bases, J lost 0 bases, and 15 bases lay in between. The CDR3 extends over 15 amino acids. Germline V CDR1 and CDR2: SQVTM, ANQGSEA.

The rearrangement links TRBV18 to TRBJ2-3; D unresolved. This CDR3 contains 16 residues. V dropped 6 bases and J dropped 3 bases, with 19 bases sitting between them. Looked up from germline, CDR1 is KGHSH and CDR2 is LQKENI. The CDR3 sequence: CASSPTSHVATDTQYF. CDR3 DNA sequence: TGTGCCAGCTCTCCAACCAGCCATGTAGCAACAGATACGCAGTATTTT.

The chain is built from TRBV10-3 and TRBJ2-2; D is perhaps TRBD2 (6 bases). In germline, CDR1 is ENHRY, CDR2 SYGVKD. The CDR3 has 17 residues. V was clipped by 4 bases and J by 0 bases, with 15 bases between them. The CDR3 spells CAISGLAGHPNTGELFF. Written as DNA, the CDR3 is TGTGCCATCAGTGGGTTGGCGGGGCATCCGAACACCGGGGAGCTGTTTTTT.

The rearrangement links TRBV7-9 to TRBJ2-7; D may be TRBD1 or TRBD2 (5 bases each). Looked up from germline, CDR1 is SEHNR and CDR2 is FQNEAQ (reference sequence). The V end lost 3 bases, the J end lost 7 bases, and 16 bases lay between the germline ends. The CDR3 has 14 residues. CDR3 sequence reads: CASSFRDGQNEQYF. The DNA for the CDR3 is TGTGCCAGCAGCTTCCGGGACGGACAAAATGAGCAGTACTTC.

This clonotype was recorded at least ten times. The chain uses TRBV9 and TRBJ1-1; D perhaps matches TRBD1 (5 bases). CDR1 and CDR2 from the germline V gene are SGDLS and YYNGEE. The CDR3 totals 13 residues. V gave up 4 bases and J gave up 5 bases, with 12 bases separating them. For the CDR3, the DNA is TGTGCCAGCAGCCCCTTCGGGGGAACTGAAGCTTTCTTT. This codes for CASSPFGGTEAFF.

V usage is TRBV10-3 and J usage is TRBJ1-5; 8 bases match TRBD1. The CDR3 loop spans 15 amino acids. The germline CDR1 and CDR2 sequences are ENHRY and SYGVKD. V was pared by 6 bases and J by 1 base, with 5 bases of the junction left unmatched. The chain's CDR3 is CAISPRQGSNQPQHF. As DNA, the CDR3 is TGTGCCATCAGCCCGCGACAGGGGAGCAATCAGCCCCAGCATTTT.

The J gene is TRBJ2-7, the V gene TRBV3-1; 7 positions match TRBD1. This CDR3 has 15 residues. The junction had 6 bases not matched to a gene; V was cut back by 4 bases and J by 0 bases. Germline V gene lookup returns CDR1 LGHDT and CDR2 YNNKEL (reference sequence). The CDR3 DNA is TGTGCCAGCAGCCGAGAGACAGGGAGCTCCTACGAGCAGTACTTC. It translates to CASSRETGSSYEQYF.

CDR3 protein: CASSYGTDYNEQFF. CDR3 nucleotides: TGTGCCAGCAGCTACGGGACAGACTACAATGAGCAGTTCTTC. This chain links TRBV7-9 with TRBJ2-1; 7 nucleotides agree with TRBD1. The V and J ends lost 4 bases and 3 bases, in that order; junction bases with no gene match: 3. The CDR3 covers 14 residues. Per the germline V gene, CDR1 is SEHNR and CDR2 is FQNEAQ (reference sequence).

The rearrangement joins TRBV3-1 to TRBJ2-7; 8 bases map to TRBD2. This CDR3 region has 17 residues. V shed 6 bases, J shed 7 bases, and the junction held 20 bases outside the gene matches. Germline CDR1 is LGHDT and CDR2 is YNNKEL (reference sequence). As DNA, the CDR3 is TGTGCCAGCAGGCCCAGATGGGGCGGGGGGTACGACAATGAGCAGTACTTC. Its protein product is CASRPRWGGGYDNEQYF.

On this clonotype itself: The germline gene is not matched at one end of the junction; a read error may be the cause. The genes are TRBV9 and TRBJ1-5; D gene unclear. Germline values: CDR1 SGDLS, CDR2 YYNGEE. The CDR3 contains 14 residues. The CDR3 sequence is CASSVGPLDQPLHF. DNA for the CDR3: TGTGCCAGCAGCGTAGGTCCTTTAGATCAGCCCCTGCATTTT.

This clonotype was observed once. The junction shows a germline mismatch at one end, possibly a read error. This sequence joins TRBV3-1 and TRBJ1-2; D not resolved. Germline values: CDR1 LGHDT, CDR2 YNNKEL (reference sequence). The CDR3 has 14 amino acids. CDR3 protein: CVSSQDAGNYGYTF. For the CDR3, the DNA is TGTGTCAGCAGCCAAGATGCCGGTAACTATGGCTACACCTTC.

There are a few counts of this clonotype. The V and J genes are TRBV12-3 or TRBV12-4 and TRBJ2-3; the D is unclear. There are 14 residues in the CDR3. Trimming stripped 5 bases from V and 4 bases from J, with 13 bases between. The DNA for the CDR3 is TGTGCCAGCAGTGTGGCGGTCCCCCCAGATACGCAGTATTTT. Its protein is CASSVAVPPDTQYF.

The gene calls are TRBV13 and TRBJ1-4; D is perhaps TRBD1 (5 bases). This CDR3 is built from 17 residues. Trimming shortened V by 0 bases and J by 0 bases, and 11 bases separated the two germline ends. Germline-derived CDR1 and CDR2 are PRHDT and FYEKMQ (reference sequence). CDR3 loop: CASSLGLGGSTNEKLFF. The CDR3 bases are TGTGCCAGCAGCTTAGGCCTTGGGGGGTCAACTAATGAAAAACTGTTTTTT.

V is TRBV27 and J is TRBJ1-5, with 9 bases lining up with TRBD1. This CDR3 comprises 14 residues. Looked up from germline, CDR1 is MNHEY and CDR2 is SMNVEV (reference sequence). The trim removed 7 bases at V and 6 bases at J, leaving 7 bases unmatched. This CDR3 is CASKFTGGIQPQHF. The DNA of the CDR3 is TGTGCCAGCAAGTTCACAGGGGGCATTCAGCCCCAGCATTTT.

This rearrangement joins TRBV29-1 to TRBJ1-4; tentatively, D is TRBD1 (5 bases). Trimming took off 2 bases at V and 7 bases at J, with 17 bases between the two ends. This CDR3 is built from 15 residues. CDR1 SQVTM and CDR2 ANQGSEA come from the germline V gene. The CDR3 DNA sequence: TGCAGCGTTGAATTGATAGGAGGGACGGGTGAAAAACTGTTTTTT. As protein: CSVELIGGTGEKLFF.

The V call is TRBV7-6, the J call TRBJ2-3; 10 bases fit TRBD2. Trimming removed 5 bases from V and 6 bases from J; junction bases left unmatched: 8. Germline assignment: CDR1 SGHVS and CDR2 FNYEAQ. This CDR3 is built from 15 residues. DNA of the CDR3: TGTGCCAGCAGCAAACTAGCGGGGCTTCGTGATACGCAGTATTTT. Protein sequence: CASSKLAGLRDTQYF.

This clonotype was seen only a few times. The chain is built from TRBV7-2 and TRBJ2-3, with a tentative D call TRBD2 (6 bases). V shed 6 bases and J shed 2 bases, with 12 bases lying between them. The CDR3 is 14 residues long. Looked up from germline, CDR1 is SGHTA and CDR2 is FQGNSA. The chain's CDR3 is CASRTREYTDTQYF. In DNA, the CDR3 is TGTGCCAGCAGGACACGGGAGTACACAGATACGCAGTATTTT.

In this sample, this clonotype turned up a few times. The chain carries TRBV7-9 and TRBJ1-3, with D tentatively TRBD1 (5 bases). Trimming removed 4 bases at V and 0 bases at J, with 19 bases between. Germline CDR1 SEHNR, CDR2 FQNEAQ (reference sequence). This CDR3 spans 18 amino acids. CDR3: CASSSPPGLQPSGNTIYF. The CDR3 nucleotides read TGTGCCAGCAGCTCTCCCCCGGGACTCCAGCCCTCTGGAAACACCATATATTTT.

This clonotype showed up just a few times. The CDR3 DNA is TGTGCCAGCAGTTTACTACAGGGAACTTTCTTT. It encodes CASSLLQGTFF. The rearrangement uses TRBV12-3 or TRBV12-4 and TRBJ1-1; D is perhaps TRBD1 (6 bases). Trimming stripped 2 bases from V and 12 bases from J, with 10 bases between. CDR3 size: 11 residues.

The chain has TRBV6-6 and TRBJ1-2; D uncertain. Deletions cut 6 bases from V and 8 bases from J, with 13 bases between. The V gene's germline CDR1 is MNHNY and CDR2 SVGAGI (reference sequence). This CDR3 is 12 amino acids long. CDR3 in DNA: TGTGCCAGCAGGGCGACTCAAGACGGCTACACCTTC. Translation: CASRATQDGYTF.

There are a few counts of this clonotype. CDR3 nucleotide sequence: TGTGCCAGCAGCGTAACCCCGGGACCCTACAATGAGCAGTTCTTC. Translated, it gives CASSVTPGPYNEQFF. V and J are TRBV7-7 and TRBJ2-1; D possibly uses TRBD1 or TRBD2 (5 bases each). This CDR3 comprises 15 residues. Germline assignment: CDR1 SSHAT and CDR2 FNYEAQ (reference sequence). The germline V and J ends were trimmed by 5 bases and 2 bases, with 13 bases remaining between them.

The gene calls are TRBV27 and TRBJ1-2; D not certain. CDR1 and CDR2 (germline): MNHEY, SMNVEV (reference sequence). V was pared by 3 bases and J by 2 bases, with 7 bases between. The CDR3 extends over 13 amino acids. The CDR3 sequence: CASSFVGNYGYTF. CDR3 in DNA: TGTGCCAGCAGTTTTGTAGGGAACTATGGCTACACCTTC.